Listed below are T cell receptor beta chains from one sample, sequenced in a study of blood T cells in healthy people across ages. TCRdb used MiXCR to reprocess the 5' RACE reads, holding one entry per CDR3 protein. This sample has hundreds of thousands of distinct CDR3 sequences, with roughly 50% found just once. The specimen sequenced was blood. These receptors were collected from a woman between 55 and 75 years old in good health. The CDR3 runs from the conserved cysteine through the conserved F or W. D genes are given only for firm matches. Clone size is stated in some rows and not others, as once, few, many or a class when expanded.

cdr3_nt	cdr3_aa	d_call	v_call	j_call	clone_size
TGTGCCAGCAGCATACAGGGTGGCACTGAAGCTTTCTTT	CASSIQGGTEAFF	.	TRBV7-9	TRBJ1-1	few
TGTGCTAGCAGCTTAGATACAGGGGCAAGGGGCTACACCTTC	CASSLDTGARGYTF	TRBD1	TRBV7-2	TRBJ1-2	.
TGTGCCAGCAGCCCTAGAGGGGGCGGGTCGCGAGGCTACACCTTC	CASSPRGGGSRGYTF	TRBD1	TRBV3-1	TRBJ1-2	.
TGTGCCAGTAGTGTAACTAGCGGGTCATACAATGGGCAGTTCTTC	CASSVTSGSYNGQFF	TRBD2	TRBV19	TRBJ2-1	.
TGCAGTGCTAGAGCAGGGGGCAAGGACTATGGCTACACCTTC	CSARAGGKDYGYTF	TRBD1	TRBV20-1	TRBJ1-2	many
TGCAGTGCTAGAGATGCTAGCGGGAGAGGGGATACGCAGTATTTT	CSARDASGRGDTQYF	TRBD2	TRBV20-1	TRBJ2-3	.
TGTGCCAGCAGAGGTGCCGATTACGAGCAGTACTTC	CASRGADYEQYF	.	TRBV7-2	TRBJ2-7	.
TGCGCCAGCAGCGAACGGAACTACGAGCAGTACTTC	CASSERNYEQYF	.	TRBV5-1	TRBJ2-7	many
TGTGCCAGCAGCCCCCCCGGGAGGGAAAGGGATGAGCAGTTCTTC	CASSPPGRERDEQFF	TRBD2	TRBV7-2	TRBJ2-1	.
TGTGCCAGGGGGGAGGGGTTGAACACTGAAGCTTTCTTT	CARGEGLNTEAFF	.	TRBV2	TRBJ1-1	.
TGTGCCAGCAGCGTAGATGGGCGGAAGGGAACAGCTAACTATGGCTACACCTTC	CASSVDGRKGTANYGYTF	.	TRBV9	TRBJ1-2	.
TGTGCCATCAGTGAGTCTAATCAAGACGAGCAGTACTTC	CAISESNQDEQYF	.	TRBV10-3	TRBJ2-7	.
TGTGCCAGCAGCTGGACGCGGGAGACCCAGTACTTC	CASSWTRETQYF	.	TRBV7-2	TRBJ2-5	few
TGCGCCAGCAGCCACGACCCAAGCTCCTACGAGCAGTACTTC	CASSHDPSSYEQYF	.	TRBV4-3	TRBJ2-7	few
TGTGCCAGCCTAAACCAGTACTTGAACACCGGGGAGCTGTTTTTT	CASLNQYLNTGELFF	.	TRBV18	TRBJ2-2	once